These 28 T cell receptor beta chains originate from one sample sequenced in a study of T cells expressing NK-cell markers. For each CDR3 protein, TCRdb gives one entry from its re-call of the 5' RACE reads, without DNA. This table lists 500,000 to 600,000 distinct CDR3 sequences. What was sequenced was blood T cells: a sorted CD56 or NKG2C T cell subset, CD4+ or CD8+ T cells, or bulk PBMC T cells (not recorded which). The source is a man aged 18 to 35 in good health.

V usage is TRBV12-3 or TRBV12-4 and J usage is TRBJ2-1; TCRdb's D call of TRBD2 is untestable without DNA. CDR3 length: 14 amino acids. CDR3 protein: CASSFGGSGNEQFF.

The chain combines TRBV7-9 with TRBJ2-6; with no DNA, the TCRdb D assignment of TRBD1 cannot be verified. Germline CDR1 and CDR2: SEHNR and FQNEAQ (reference sequence). The CDR3 consists of 16 residues. CDR3 residues: CASRPDRGSWANVLTF. Together with reference TRBV7-9 and TRBJ2-6, the CDR3 gives the full variable domain: DTGVSQNPRHKITKRGQNVTFRCDPISEHNRLYWYRQTLGQGPEFLTYFQNEAQLEKSRLLSDRFSAERPKGSFSTLEIQRTEQGDSAMYLCASRPDRGSWANVLTFGAGSRLTVL.

The gene calls are TRBV13 and TRBJ2-1. The germline CDR1 and CDR2 sequences are PRHDT and FYEKMQ (reference sequence). This CDR3 region has 14 residues. The CDR3 region is CASSLSLSYNEQFF.

The chain joins TRBV20-1 to TRBJ2-3; the D gene TCRdb calls, TRBD2, cannot be checked with no DNA. This CDR3 is 16 amino acids long. In germline, CDR1 is DFQATT, CDR2 SNEGSKA (reference sequence). CDR3 protein: CSARSIAGGPADTQYF.

The V gene is TRBV20-1, the J gene TRBJ2-1; TCRdb picks TRBD2, but there is no DNA to check that call. The germline gives CDR1 DFQATT, CDR2 SNEGSKA (reference sequence). This CDR3 is built from 18 residues. The CDR3 is CSARDWDQTSGMYNEQFF.

J is TRBJ2-1 and V is TRBV27; TCRdb names TRBD1, which stays unverified in the absence of DNA. The germline V gene encodes CDR1 MNHEY and CDR2 SMNVEV (reference sequence). The CDR3 is 15 amino acids. CDR3 in amino acids: CASSAGTRPYNEQFF.

The V call is TRBV19, the J call TRBJ2-5; the D call of TRBD1 rests on TCRdb alone, since no DNA is present to check it. Germline loops: CDR1 LNHDA, CDR2 SQIVND (reference sequence). The CDR3 totals 14 residues. The CDR3: CASSWTGAAETQYF. Supplemented by reference TRBV19 and TRBJ2-5, the full variable domain reads DGGITQSPKYLFRKEGQNVTLSCEQNLNHDAMYWYRQDPGQGLRLIYYSQIVNDFQKGDIAEGYSVSREKKESFPLTVTSAQKNPTAFYLCASSWTGAAETQYFGPGTRLLVL.

The gene calls are TRBV12-3 or TRBV12-4 and TRBJ2-3; TCRdb gives TRBD1 as the D gene, but with no DNA this cannot be confirmed. The CDR3 has 16 residues. The CDR3: CASSKTTGGFTDTQYF.

CDR3: CASSLKGAFEKLFF. V usage is TRBV28 and J usage is TRBJ1-4; lacking DNA, the TRBD1 call made by TCRdb goes unchecked. The CDR3 is 14 residues long. Germline V lookup: CDR1 MDHEN, CDR2 SYDVKM.

The V and J genes are TRBV30 and TRBJ2-2. Germline V gene sequence: CDR1 GTSNPN, CDR2 SVGIG (reference sequence). The length of the CDR3 is 11 residues. CDR3 loop: CAWSGSGELFF.

J is TRBJ2-3 and V is TRBV10-3; TCRdb returns TRBD2, unconfirmable since there is no DNA. Germline V gene sequence: CDR1 ENHRY, CDR2 SYGVKD. The CDR3 contains 18 residues. CDR3 amino acids: CAISEAPELADSTDTQYF.

The chain employs TRBV15 and TRBJ2-3; there is no DNA to check the TCRdb D call of TRBD2. CDR3 length equals 13 residues. The germline V gene encodes CDR1 LNHNV and CDR2 YYDKDF (reference sequence). The CDR3 loop reads CATRSGATDTQYF.

The J gene is TRBJ2-3, the V gene TRBV27. This CDR3 region has 11 residues. Germline assignment: CDR1 MNHEY and CDR2 SMNVEV (reference sequence). CDR3: CASSIRDTQYF.

This sequence joins TRBV5-1 and TRBJ2-7; TCRdb proposes TRBD1, but this gene call is untestable without DNA. The CDR3 sequence is 16 residues long. Germline loops: CDR1 SGHRS, CDR2 YFSETQ. The CDR3 sequence is CASSLATDRPTYEQYF.

The rearrangement links TRBV28 to TRBJ2-1; the D call from TCRdb, TRBD1, cannot be confirmed without DNA. Germline V CDR1 and CDR2: MDHEN, SYDVKM. This CDR3 contains 16 residues. The CDR3 sequence: CASSLGGSGMYNEQFF.

This chain links TRBV5-1 with TRBJ2-1; TCRdb gives TRBD2 as the D gene, but with no DNA this cannot be confirmed. The CDR3 runs 16 residues. Germline CDR1 reads SGHRS; CDR2 reads YFSETQ. CDR3 region: CASSGRLAALINEQFF.

The V call is TRBV9, the J call TRBJ2-7; TCRdb lists TRBD1, though no DNA is available to test this call. The V gene's germline CDR1 is SGDLS and CDR2 YYNGEE. There are 15 residues in the CDR3. This CDR3 reads CASSPRQGVGYEQYF. The full variable domain, with the rest looked up from reference TRBV9 and TRBJ2-7, is DSGVTQTPKHLITATGQRVTLRCSPRSGDLSVYWYQQSLDQGLQFLIQYYNGEERAKGNILERFSAQQFPDLHSELNLSSLELGDSALYFCASSPRQGVGYEQYFGPGTRLTVT.

V gene TRBV6-1 combines with J gene TRBJ1-1; TCRdb picks TRBD1, but there is no DNA to check that call. This CDR3 is built from 14 residues. Per germline, CDR1 MNHNS and CDR2 SASEGT. This chain's CDR3 is CASIRTGQTTEAFF.

The CDR3 spells CSVVRDRGIADTQYF. The rearrangement joins TRBV29-1 to TRBJ2-3; lacking DNA, the TRBD1 call made by TCRdb goes unchecked. This CDR3 spans 15 amino acids. Germline assignment: CDR1 SQVTM and CDR2 ANQGSEA.

The J gene is TRBJ2-1, the V gene TRBV29-1. The CDR3 is 13 amino acids. CDR1 SQVTM and CDR2 ANQGSEA come from the germline V gene. CDR3 sequence: CSVGITGENEQFF.

V and J are TRBV29-1 and TRBJ2-3; TCRdb outputs TRBD2, but without DNA this stays unchecked. The length of the CDR3 is 15 residues. Germline loops: CDR1 SQVTM, CDR2 ANQGSEA. CDR3 protein: CSVEEAGAYTDTQYF.

The V and J genes are TRBV27 and TRBJ2-5; the TRBD1 assignment by TCRdb is unverifiable without DNA. Germline-derived CDR1 and CDR2 are MNHEY and SMNVEV (reference sequence). The CDR3 is 14 amino acids. The CDR3 loop reads CASSRQGTYETQYF.

The chain employs TRBV28 and TRBJ2-7; the TCRdb call, TRBD2, lacks DNA for checking. Germline CDR1 and CDR2: MDHEN and SYDVKM. The CDR3 is made up of 16 amino acids. The CDR3 sequence: CASSFQGQYSSYEQYF.

V usage is TRBV10-3 and J usage is TRBJ2-3; the TCRdb D gene call, TRBD2, has no DNA to confirm it. The CDR3 totals 15 residues. The germline gives CDR1 ENHRY, CDR2 SYGVKD. This chain's CDR3 is CAIGGNPPSTDTQYF.

V usage is TRBV5-6 and J usage is TRBJ1-1; TCRdb reports TRBD1, a call that lacks DNA to check it against. Germline CDR1 is SGHDT and CDR2 is YYEEEE. The CDR3 is 13 residues long. This chain's CDR3 is CASSLRQGGKAFF.

CDR3 loop: CSAAGLLAEETQYF. The chain employs TRBV20-1 and TRBJ2-5; TCRdb outputs TRBD2, but without DNA this stays unchecked. This CDR3 is built from 14 residues. Germline loops: CDR1 DFQATT, CDR2 SNEGSKA (reference sequence).

J is TRBJ1-4 and V is TRBV4-3; TCRdb lists TRBD1, though no DNA is available to test this call. The CDR3 covers 15 residues. CDR1 and CDR2 from the germline V gene are LGHNA and YSLEER. CDR3 loop: CASSQGTGKNEKLFF.

The J gene is TRBJ2-3, the V gene TRBV11-2; TCRdb proposes TRBD2, but this gene call is untestable without DNA. Per germline, CDR1 SGHAT and CDR2 FQNNGV. The CDR3 has 18 residues. The CDR3: CASSLDNVREYSTDTQYF.